The entry below gives a single T cell receptor beta chain sequence along with its context. Profiling relied on immunoSEQ multiplex PCR, and the TCRdb table lists in-frame clones only, not all of them. The data contain some 64,000 clones, less than 85% of them seen just once; the ten biggest clones take up 15% to 20%. This specimen comes from a study of blood T cell repertoires in COVID-19. Study details: Both acute and convalescent COVID-19 samples were obtained from the United States, Italy and Spain.

From germline, CDR1 is MNHNS and CDR2 SASEGT. V gave up 4 bases and J gave up 6 bases; unmatched junction bases: 11. CDR3 length equals 17 residues. The origin of this receptor is a man aged 55 to 70 with acute or convalescent COVID-19. What was sequenced was peripheral blood. The chain combines TRBV6-1 with TRBJ2-2; 10 bases line up with TRBD2. The CDR3 nucleotides are TGTGCCAGCAGTGCCCAAGCCTTAGCGGGAGGTCCCGGGGAGCTGTTTTTT. Translating it yields CASSAQALAGGPGELFF.